Here is one T cell receptor beta chain with its context. This sample is drawn from a study of CD8+ T cells in alopecia areata. The wider study: Patients given treatment had severity scored by the percentage of scalp area affected.

Trimming took 3 bases from V and 5 from J, leaving 4 bases between them. Germline loops: CDR1 MNHEY, CDR2 SMNVEV (reference sequence). This CDR3 is 11 amino acids long. It was cDNA, reverse transcribed from extracted RNA, that served as the sequencing template. Profiling relied on immunoSEQ multiplex PCR, and the TCRdb table lists in-frame clones only, not all of them. The sample holds roughly 140,000 clones; roughly 82% are singletons and the top ten take around a quarter. Indicated treatment: oral pan-JAK inhibitor, 5-10 mg twice daily. The clonotype was recovered from a human donor with alopecia areata. Sequencing was performed on CD8+ T cells sorted from blood, taken at week 4, from a patient treated with tofacitinib. This chain uses TRBV27 with TRBJ2-5; D remains unclear. For the CDR3, the DNA is TGTGCCAGCAGTTTCGCGGAGACCCAGTACTTC. It specifies CASSFAETQYF.